Listed here are 30 T cell receptor beta chains from one sample, sequenced in a study of T-cell reconstitution after alpha-beta-depleted transplantation in children. Unique molecular identifiers featured in how the TCRbeta library was prepared. TCRdb passed the PCR reads through MiXCR, listing each CDR3 protein once. The table has around 140,000 distinct CDR3 sequences, 8.8% seen once. This sample comprised PBMCs, mostly from graft donor cells, obtained 180 days after TCRalphabeta/CD19-depleted stem cell transplant. All receptors come from a female patient aged 2 to 10 who had a stem cell transplant for congenital amegakaryocytic thrombocytopenia, so the T cells may come from the graft donor.

There are many counts of this clonotype. The V and J genes are TRBV20-1 and TRBJ2-7; D not resolved. In germline, CDR1 is DFQATT, CDR2 SNEGSKA (reference sequence). The ends were cut back, 3 bases at V and 6 bases at J, with 15 bases in the middle. The CDR3 covers 13 residues. The CDR3 DNA follows: TGCAGTGCTAGGTTGGTGACCCCCGGCGAGCAGTACTTC. The encoded protein is CSARLVTPGEQYF.

CDR3 in amino acids: CSASDVAKDTQYF. The CDR3 region has the DNA TGCAGTGCTAGCGACGTAGCAAAAGATACGCAGTATTTT. This chain links TRBV20-1 with TRBJ2-3; D gene unclear. This CDR3 comprises 13 residues. V was trimmed by 3 bases and J by 5 bases, leaving 12 bases between them. The V gene's germline CDR1 is DFQATT and CDR2 SNEGSKA (reference sequence).

In its sample, this clonotype was seen many times. V gene TRBV7-3 combines with J gene TRBJ2-3; D ambiguous. Trimming stripped 1 base from V and 4 bases from J, with 6 bases between. This CDR3 is 13 amino acids long. Germline V gene data show CDR1 as SGHTA and CDR2 as FQGTGA. The DNA for the CDR3 is TGTGCCAGCAGCTTAAGCCCCCCAGATACGCAGTATTTT. The encoded protein is CASSLSPPDTQYF.

This clonotype was counted only a few times. The chain employs TRBV7-2 and TRBJ2-2; D not resolved. V was clipped by 0 bases and J by 2 bases, with 10 bases between them. There are 16 residues in the CDR3. Germline V lookup: CDR1 SGHTA, CDR2 FQGNSA. The DNA for the CDR3 is TGTGCCAGCAGCTTAGCTCGGCCGCTCAACACCGGGGAGCTGTTTTTT. Encoded protein: CASSLARPLNTGELFF.

This clonotype was found many times. The chain uses TRBV20-1 and TRBJ1-6; 7 nucleotides match TRBD1. The CDR3 spans 14 residues. Germline V CDR1 and CDR2: DFQATT, SNEGSKA (reference sequence). V shed 0 bases, J shed 8 bases, and the junction held 4 bases outside the gene matches. This CDR3 reads CSARDQGGHSPLHF. CDR3 nucleotide sequence: TGCAGTGCTAGAGATCAGGGGGGGCATTCACCCCTCCACTTT.

This clonotype has at least ten counts. The chain carries TRBV5-5 and TRBJ2-7, with TRBD1 identical over 9 bases. V lost 3 bases, J lost 0 bases, and 4 bases stayed unmatched. This CDR3 contains 15 residues. The germline CDR1 and CDR2 sequences are SGHKS and YYEKEE (reference sequence). The CDR3 is CASSSPGQGSYEQYF. The DNA of the CDR3 is TGTGCCAGCAGCTCCCCGGGACAGGGCTCCTACGAGCAGTACTTC.

The rearrangement links TRBV7-8 to TRBJ2-7, with D unclear. Germline V CDR1 and CDR2: SGHVS, FQNEAQ. This CDR3 comprises 12 residues. V was clipped by 0 bases and J by 9 bases, with 9 bases between them. Written as DNA, the CDR3 is TGTGCCAGCAGCTTAGCTGGCCACGGGCAGTACTTC. It encodes CASSLAGHGQYF.

As for this clonotype: This sequence may be a read error, since a much larger clone differs from it by one base. The chain links TRBV29-1 to TRBJ1-1; possibly TRBD1 for D (6 bases). CDR1 is SQVTM and CDR2 is ANQGSEA in the germline V gene. CDR3 length: 14 residues. Here the CDR3 DNA reads TGCAGCGTCGAACATCAGGGGATTGGCACTGAATCTTTCTTT. Protein sequence: CSVEHQGIGTESFF. The full variable domain, rest sourced from reference TRBV29-1 and TRBJ1-1, is SAVISQKPSRDICQRGTSLTIQCQVDSQVTMMFWYRQQPGQSLTLIATANQGSEATYESGFVIDKFPISRPNLTFSTLTVSNMSPEDSSIYLCSVEHQGIGTESFFGQGTRLTVV.

In its sample, this clonotype was seen a few times. The V and J genes are TRBV7-9 and TRBJ2-2, with 7 bases matching TRBD2. Germline CDR1 and CDR2: SEHNR and FQNEAQ (reference sequence). The CDR3 length is 16 residues. The ends lost 2 bases at V and 6 bases at J; junction bases unmatched: 9. In nucleotides, the CDR3 is TGTGCCAGCAGCTTAAGCGGGACTGTTCCACCCGGGGAGCTGTTTTTT. This encodes CASSLSGTVPPGELFF.

J is TRBJ1-1 and V is TRBV7-9; 8 bases line up with TRBD1. CDR1 and CDR2 (germline): SEHNR, FQNEAQ (reference sequence). CDR3 length equals 14 residues. V shed 3 bases and J 5 bases; nucleotides not matched to a gene: 5. CDR3 residues: CASSFQGALTEAFF. Written as DNA, the CDR3 is TGTGCCAGCAGCTTCCAGGGGGCGCTAACTGAAGCTTTCTTT.

V gene TRBV20-1 combines with J gene TRBJ2-3, with 10 positions matching TRBD2. CDR1 is DFQATT and CDR2 is SNEGSKA in the germline V gene (reference sequence). V shed 4 bases, J shed 2 bases, and the junction held 9 bases outside the gene matches. The CDR3 contains 16 residues. The CDR3 region has the DNA TGCAGTGCTAAGCTAGCGGGAGCAAAGCTCACAGATACGCAGTATTTT. It encodes CSAKLAGAKLTDTQYF.

The chain links TRBV10-3 to TRBJ1-2; 9 nucleotides align to TRBD1. V was pared by 6 bases and J by 2 bases, with 7 bases of the junction left unmatched. The germline V gene encodes CDR1 ENHRY and CDR2 SYGVKD. The length of the CDR3 is 15 residues. CDR3 protein: CAISGTGRGNYGYTF. CDR3 bases: TGTGCCATCAGCGGGACAGGGAGGGGAAACTATGGCTACACCTTC.

This clonotype was seen at least ten times. The gene calls are TRBV5-1 and TRBJ2-1, with a tentative D call TRBD2 (7 bases). The CDR3 contains 14 residues. The V gene lost 0 bases and the J gene lost 10 bases, with 14 bases spanning the gap. Germline assignment: CDR1 SGHRS and CDR2 YFSETQ. This CDR3 is CASSLAGGGTEQFF. In DNA form, the CDR3 reads TGCGCCAGCAGCTTGGCGGGCGGGGGCACGGAGCAGTTCTTC.

As concerns this clonotype: A clone one base away is much larger, so this may be a read error. The CDR3, as DNA: TGCGGTGCTAGAGATCCCGGGCGGGCAAGTTCCGACGAGCAGTACTTC. Amino acids: CGARDPGRASSDEQYF. This rearrangement joins TRBV20-1 to TRBJ2-7; D is perhaps TRBD2 (5 bases). Germline CDR1 and CDR2: DFQATT and SNEGSKA (reference sequence). The CDR3 runs to 16 residues.

This clonotype was recorded many times. The chain uses TRBV12-3 or TRBV12-4 and TRBJ2-2, with D perhaps given as TRBD1 or TRBD2 (5 bases each). This CDR3 spans 15 amino acids. The V gene lost 0 bases and the J gene lost 4 bases, with 9 bases spanning the gap. The CDR3 here is CASSLAGAGTGELFF. For the CDR3, the DNA is TGTGCCAGCAGTTTAGCCGGGGCGGGCACCGGGGAGCTGTTTTTT.

The sample holds many counts of this clonotype. This rearrangement joins TRBV5-1 to TRBJ1-1; TRBD1 aligns across 7 bases. Germline CDR1 is SGHRS and CDR2 is YFSETQ. The CDR3 has 15 amino acids. The V segment lost 2 bases and the J segment 1 base; nucleotides outside the gene matches: 5. CDR3 sequence: CASSLRQGSNTEAFF. CDR3 coding DNA: TGCGCCAGCAGCTTAAGACAGGGTTCGAACACTGAAGCTTTCTTT.

This clonotype has ten or more counts. The rearrangement joins TRBV28 to TRBJ2-7; 8 nucleotides match TRBD1. CDR3 length: 14 amino acids. CDR1 is MDHEN and CDR2 is SYDVKM in the germline V gene. Trimming at V came to 2 bases and at J to 9 bases, leaving 9 bases not matched to a gene. CDR3: CASSLVMGQDRQYF. CDR3 nucleotide sequence: TGTGCCAGCAGTTTAGTGATGGGACAGGATCGGCAGTACTTC.

This clonotype was detected only a few times. The chain recombines TRBV20-1 with TRBJ2-7, with a possible D match to TRBD1 (5 bases). CDR3 length: 14 residues. Trimming took 6 bases from V and 6 from J, leaving 21 bases between them. Germline V gene data show CDR1 as DFQATT and CDR2 as SNEGSKA (reference sequence). The DNA for the CDR3 is TGCAGTGCACCCTGGGGCCCCTTGGTTGGCGAGCAGTACTTC. It specifies CSAPWGPLVGEQYF.

V gene TRBV18 combines with J gene TRBJ2-5; possibly TRBD1 for D (6 bases). CDR3 length equals 14 residues. Trimming left V 1 base short and J 1 base short, with 7 bases between. Per germline, CDR1 KGHSH and CDR2 LQKENI. CDR3: CASSPQQGQETQYF. In nucleotides, the CDR3 is TGTGCCAGCTCACCACAACAGGGCCAAGAGACCCAGTACTTC.

This clonotype was counted many times. CDR3 loop: CASSYGGRVNEKLFF. The DNA of the CDR3 is TGTGCCAGCAGTTACGGGGGGCGAGTAAATGAAAAACTGTTTTTT. V gene TRBV6-5 combines with J gene TRBJ1-4, with a tentative D call TRBD1 (6 bases). The germline CDR1 and CDR2 sequences are MNHEY and SVGAGI. Trimming cost V 2 bases and J 5 bases, with 12 bases left between them. CDR3 length: 15 residues.

This clonotype was seen only a few times. The chain joins TRBV12-3 or TRBV12-4 to TRBJ2-7; TRBD1 is a possible D gene (6 bases). V lost 6 bases and J lost 4, with 10 bases in between. The CDR3 contains 12 residues. The chain's CDR3 is CASRTGSYEQYF. Here the CDR3 DNA reads TGTGCCAGCAGGACAGGTAGTTACGAGCAGTACTTC.

V usage is TRBV5-1 and J usage is TRBJ1-2, with D tentatively TRBD1 (6 bases). Trimming stripped 3 bases from V and 10 bases from J, with 16 bases between. Germline assignment: CDR1 SGHRS and CDR2 YFSETQ. This CDR3 is built from 13 residues. The CDR3 is CASSSETGLDYTF. For the CDR3, the DNA is TGCGCCAGCAGCTCCGAAACAGGGTTGGACTACACCTTC.

This clonotype was observed many times. V and J are TRBV28 and TRBJ2-1; 9 bases match TRBD2. This CDR3 is built from 19 residues. The germline V gene encodes CDR1 MDHEN and CDR2 SYDVKM. The J segment lost 0 bases and the V segment lost 2 bases, leaving 11 bases of the junction unmatched. The CDR3 loop is CASSLDIRVSGSSYNEQFF. The DNA for the CDR3 is TGTGCCAGCAGTTTAGATATCCGGGTTAGCGGGAGCTCCTACAATGAGCAGTTCTTC.

This clonotype has only a few counts. This rearrangement joins TRBV20-1 to TRBJ2-3; D is ambiguous. Deletions cut 2 bases from V and 6 bases from J, with 9 bases between. The germline gives CDR1 DFQATT, CDR2 SNEGSKA (reference sequence). This CDR3 comprises 12 residues. The CDR3 DNA reads TGCAGTGCTAGACCTTTCACGGATACGCAGTATTTT. This encodes CSARPFTDTQYF.

This clonotype was found many times. The gene calls are TRBV3-1 and TRBJ2-7; 7 positions match TRBD2. CDR1 and CDR2 from the germline V gene are LGHDT and YNNKEL (reference sequence). This CDR3 comprises 12 residues. V was pared by 4 bases and J by 5 bases, with 2 bases of the junction left unmatched. The CDR3 loop is CASSRTSNEQYF. Written as DNA, the CDR3 is TGTGCCAGCAGCCGGACTAGTAACGAGCAGTACTTC.

The chain couples TRBV2 to TRBJ1-2; no reliable D call. CDR1 SNHLY and CDR2 FYNNEI come from the germline V gene. V lost 7 bases to trimming and J lost 1 base, with 10 bases between them. CDR3 length: 13 amino acids. Written as DNA, the CDR3 is TGTGCCAGCACGCCAGGTTTTAACTATGGCTACACCTTC. Protein product: CASTPGFNYGYTF.

For this clonotype: A much larger clone sits a single nucleotide away, making a read error possible. The rearrangement uses TRBV7-8 and TRBJ2-5; D uncertain. CDR3 length: 14 amino acids. Trimming left V 4 bases short and J 7 bases short, with 16 bases between. Germline CDR1 and CDR2: SGHVS and FQNEAQ. The CDR3 DNA sequence: TGTGCCAGCAGCTACGAACCCCGGTGGGGGACCCAGTACTTC. Translation: CASSYEPRWGTQYF.

This clonotype was observed once. The chain couples TRBV27 to TRBJ2-5, with D possibly being TRBD1 (5 bases). Germline V gene lookup returns CDR1 MNHEY and CDR2 SMNVEV (reference sequence). The CDR3 is 16 amino acids. Trimming removed 4 bases at V and 3 bases at J, with 18 bases between. The CDR3 DNA follows: TGTGCCAGCAGTTGGTCCCCTTCGACAGCCAAAGAGACCCAGTACTTC. Its translation is CASSWSPSTAKETQYF.

This clonotype came up many times. The rearrangement uses TRBV10-3 and TRBJ2-2; TRBD2 agrees at 13 bases. Per germline, CDR1 ENHRY and CDR2 SYGVKD. The V and J ends lost 6 bases and 6 bases, in that order; junction bases with no gene match: 7. This CDR3 region has 16 residues. The CDR3 region is CAISRTSGSRAGELFF. CDR3 bases: TGTGCCATCAGCCGGACTAGCGGGAGTCGGGCCGGGGAGCTGTTTTTT.

This clonotype was seen ten or more times. The chain links TRBV6-4 to TRBJ2-2; TRBD2 might be the D (5 bases). The CDR3 consists of 18 residues. Germline CDR1 is MRHNA and CDR2 is SNTAGT. V lost 1 base and J 3 bases, leaving 18 bases between the germline ends. CDR3 region: CASSDYSILGGYTGELFF. The CDR3 DNA follows: TGTGCCAGCAGTGACTACAGCATACTAGGCGGGTACACCGGGGAGCTGTTTTTT.